Sequencing of this T cell receptor (beta chain) was carried out in a study of T cells in Graves' hyperthyroidism and ophthalmopathy. This clonotype was detected many times. Stable disease denoted Graves' hyperthyroidism without ophthalmopathy progression within 18 months. RNA transcripts gave rise to amplified TCR beta CDR3 regions. A set of HTBI primers served as the primers for a first-round RT-PCR of the TCR CDR3. A single record per CDR3 protein comes from TCRdb applying MiXCR to the multiplex PCR reads. The table shows roughly 630,000 distinct CDR3 sequences, with roughly 14% occurring only once. This CDR3 has 13 residues. Germline V lookup: CDR1 KGHSH, CDR2 LQKENI. V lost 5 bases and J 2 bases, leaving 7 bases between the germline ends.

Sequenced: blood. The chain recombines TRBV18 with TRBJ1-5; D is undetermined. This TCR was sampled from a woman aged 25 to 39 with Graves' hyperthyroidism. CDR3 nucleotides: TGTGCCAGCTCATCAGAACGCAATCAGCCCCAGCATTTT. This sequence encodes CASSSERNQPQHF. Full variable domain (rest looked up from reference TRBV18 and TRBJ1-5): NAGVMQNPRHLVRRRGQEARLRCSPMKGHSHVYWYRQLPEEGLKFMVYLQKENIIDESGMPKERFSAEFPKEGPSILRIQQVVRGDSAAYFCASSSERNQPQHFGDGTRLSIL.